This paragraph reports one TCR beta chain. Its antigen is still unknown. The data derive from a study of blood T cells in healthy people across ages. Those donating, healthy Caucasian individuals from Russia, were aged about 6 to 95. Study-wide points: With donor CMV status unknown, expanded clonotype changes were possibly confounded.

From germline, CDR1 is LNHNV and CDR2 YYDKDF (reference sequence). Trimming pared 3 bases from V and 4 bases from J, leaving 7 bases between. The CDR3 contains 13 residues. A second PCR, run for about 7 to 11 cycles, used a sample-barcoded 5' primer plus a J-beta primer mix. Via MiXCR, TCRdb re-called the 5' RACE reads, giving one row per CDR3 protein. This sample has roughly 730,000 distinct CDR3 sequences; just over 55% occur once, and the top ten carry roughly 26%. Specimen: blood. V and J are TRBV15 and TRBJ2-1; no reliable D call. The TCR sequence derives from a middle-aged man in good health. CDR3 region: CATSRAQYNEQFF. The CDR3, as DNA: TGTGCCACCAGCAGGGCACAGTACAATGAGCAGTTCTTC. The variable domain in full, completed from reference TRBV15 and TRBJ2-1, reads DAMVIQNPRYQVTQFGKPVTLSCSQTLNHNVMYWYQQKSSQAPKLLFHYYDKDFNNEADTPDNFQSRRPNTSFCFLDIRSPGLGDTAMYLCATSRAQYNEQFFGPGTRLTVL.